This T cell receptor beta chain comes out of a study of breast tumors, draining lymph nodes, adjacent tissues. This clonotype was seen many times. TCRdb called the multiplex PCR reads again in MiXCR, with one record for every CDR3 protein. The sample comprises about 63,000 distinct CDR3 sequences, approximately 62% of which are singletons, and roughly 20% rests with the top ten. With V trimmed by 6 bases and J by 4 bases, 3 bases remained unmatched. Germline V lookup: CDR1 SGHAT, CDR2 FQNNGV. CDR3 length: 15 residues. Material for sequencing was breast tumor tissue. This chain uses TRBV11-2 with TRBJ2-1, with 13 bases identical to TRBD2. This clonotype was sampled from a female donor with breast cancer. Some clones in this sample may be carry-over from other donors' samples. The CDR3 loop is CASRLAGGFYNEQFF. The CDR3 coding sequence is TGTGCCAGCAGACTAGCGGGGGGGTTTTACAATGAGCAGTTCTTC.